This TCR beta chain is drawn from a study of T cell responses to AZD1222 COVID-19 vaccine. About the study: Analyses pooled second doses at about 4 or about 12 weeks.

Measured with immunoSEQ multiplex PCR; TCRdb has only the in-frame clones, and not every one. This sample has roughly 130,000 clones, with 91% found just once. The CDR3 extends over 13 amino acids. Germline V gene data show CDR1 as SGHTA and CDR2 as FQGTGA. The ends were cut back, 4 bases at V and 7 bases at J, with 13 bases in the middle. This sequence was found in an adult in good health. The sample consisted of peripheral blood, taken on day 0 of AZD1222 vaccination. The chain couples TRBV7-3 to TRBJ2-5; possible D gene TRBD2, 5 bases. DNA of the CDR3: TGTGCCAGCAGCTCCGAGCGGACGGGGACCCAGTACTTC. It specifies CASSSERTGTQYF.